Below are 9 T cell receptor beta chains sequenced from a single sample in a study of regulatory T cells in long-lasting Graves disease. Building the TCR beta libraries relied on iRepertoire HTBI primers, and CDR3 regions underwent Arm-PCR. TCRdb ran MiXCR on the multiplex PCR reads and lists one entry per CDR3 protein. The table includes about 540,000 distinct CDR3 sequences, less than 15% detected once. Time point meaning: newly diagnosed GD, antithyroid drugs for less than 3 months. Scientists built the TCR library using RNA that was extracted from PBMCs. The sample also formed part of further work on T cells in Graves' hyperthyroidism and ophthalmopathy.

This sample comprised peripheral blood mononuclear cells (PBMCs), obtained at new diagnosis, from a patient treated with antithyroid drugs. These receptors were obtained from a man aged 25-40 years with Graves disease.

This clonotype was found a few times. The chain combines TRBV18 with TRBJ2-2; no reliable D call. The germline CDR1 and CDR2 sequences are KGHSH and LQKENI. CDR3 length: 17 residues. V lost 0 bases and J lost 0, with 11 bases in between. CDR3 coding DNA: TGTGCCAGCTCACCACCGGGTGGGGAAGCGAACACCGGGGAGCTGTTTTTT. Translation gives CASSPPGGEANTGELFF.

A word on this clonotype: A much larger clone differs by one base, so this may be a read error. This chain connects TRBV6-1 to TRBJ2-1, with D maybe TRBD1 (5 bases). The germline V and J ends were trimmed by 4 bases and 5 bases, with 18 bases remaining between them. Germline V lookup: CDR1 MNHNS, CDR2 SASEGT. This CDR3 has 16 amino acids. CDR3 protein: CASSGQIARVHNEQFF. CDR3 nucleotide sequence: TGTGCCAGCAGTGGTCAAATAGCCAGGGTTCACAATGAGCAGTTCTTC.

This clonotype has just a few counts. The chain links TRBV4-2 to TRBJ1-1; 7 nucleotides align to TRBD1. Germline CDR1 reads LGHNA; CDR2 reads YNFKEQ. J was trimmed by 6 bases and V by 0 bases; bases with no gene match: 10. This CDR3 is built from 16 residues. The CDR3 reads CASSQDPTGVWAEAFF. The CDR3 bases are TGTGCCAGCAGCCAAGATCCCACAGGGGTATGGGCTGAAGCTTTCTTT.

The chain combines TRBV7-9 with TRBJ2-2; 8 bases match TRBD2. Germline-derived CDR1 and CDR2 are SEHNR and FQNEAQ (reference sequence). This CDR3 comprises 17 residues. V shed 5 bases, J shed 3 bases, and the junction held 11 bases outside the gene matches. The CDR3 DNA sequence: TGTGCCAGCAGCCATGGGAGCGGGAGTACCGACACCGGGGAGCTGTTTTTT. Protein: CASSHGSGSTDTGELFF.

This clonotype was observed at least ten times. The chain carries TRBV7-9 and TRBJ2-5, with D possibly TRBD2 on 6 matching bases. Germline V gene data show CDR1 as SEHNR and CDR2 as FQNEAQ (reference sequence). CDR3 size: 15 residues. Trimming pared 5 bases from V and 5 bases from J, leaving 18 bases between. CDR3 in amino acids: CASSGGGAGLETQYF. CDR3 coding DNA: TGTGCCAGCAGCGGAGGAGGGGCAGGTCTGGAGACCCAGTACTTC.

This clonotype was observed at least ten times. The V and J genes are TRBV3-1 and TRBJ2-1; D is unresolved. Germline lookup yields CDR1 LGHDT and CDR2 YNNKEL (reference sequence). There are 12 residues in the CDR3. Trimming cost V 2 bases and J 8 bases, with 7 bases left between them. The CDR3 DNA follows: TGTGCCAGCAGCCAAAACGAAGATGAGCAGTTCTTC. Protein product: CASSQNEDEQFF.

Many counts were recorded for this clonotype. The chain employs TRBV6-1 and TRBJ2-1; 9 nucleotides match TRBD2. This CDR3 has 16 amino acids. The V gene's germline CDR1 is MNHNS and CDR2 SASEGT. After removal of 1 base from V and 2 bases from J, the junction contained 3 bases not matched to a gene. CDR3 region: CASSEEASGAYNEQFF. CDR3 sequence (DNA): TGTGCCAGCAGTGAAGAGGCTAGCGGGGCCTACAATGAGCAGTTCTTC.

This clonotype was seen more than once but under ten times. The chain recombines TRBV19 with TRBJ2-5; D is ambiguous. V was shortened by 3 bases and J by 2 bases, with 7 bases between the two germline ends. CDR3 length: 13 amino acids. CDR1 is LNHDA and CDR2 is SQIVND in the germline V gene (reference sequence). The CDR3 DNA is TGTGCCAGTAGTATCCTCCCACAAGAGACCCAGTACTTC. It yields the protein CASSILPQETQYF.

In this sample, this clonotype turned up many times. The chain combines TRBV5-1 with TRBJ2-7; D unresolved. The germline gives CDR1 SGHRS, CDR2 YFSETQ. V was shortened by 4 bases and J by 2 bases, with 7 bases between the two germline ends. This CDR3 contains 12 residues. The CDR3 region is CASSDPTYEQYF. CDR3 DNA: TGCGCCAGCAGCGATCCGACCTACGAGCAGTACTTC.